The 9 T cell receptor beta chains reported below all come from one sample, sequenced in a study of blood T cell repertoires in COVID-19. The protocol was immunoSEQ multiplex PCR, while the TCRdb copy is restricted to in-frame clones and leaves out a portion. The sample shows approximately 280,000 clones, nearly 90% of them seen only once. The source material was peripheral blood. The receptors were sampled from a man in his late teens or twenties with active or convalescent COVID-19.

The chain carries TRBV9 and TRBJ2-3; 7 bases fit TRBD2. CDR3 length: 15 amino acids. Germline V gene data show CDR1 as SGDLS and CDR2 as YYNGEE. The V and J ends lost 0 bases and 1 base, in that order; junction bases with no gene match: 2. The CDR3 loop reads CASSVAAGGTDTQYF. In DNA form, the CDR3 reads TGTGCCAGCAGCGTAGCTGCGGGAGGCACAGATACGCAGTATTTT.

The chain's CDR3 is CASTTSSGGADTQYF. For the CDR3, the DNA is TGTGCCAGTACCACCTCTAGCGGGGGGGCAGATACGCAGTATTTT. The V call is TRBV19, the J call TRBJ2-3, with 12 bases that match TRBD2. Germline loops: CDR1 LNHDA, CDR2 SQIVND (reference sequence). There are 15 residues in the CDR3. Trimming removed 7 bases from V and 4 bases from J; junction bases left unmatched: 6.

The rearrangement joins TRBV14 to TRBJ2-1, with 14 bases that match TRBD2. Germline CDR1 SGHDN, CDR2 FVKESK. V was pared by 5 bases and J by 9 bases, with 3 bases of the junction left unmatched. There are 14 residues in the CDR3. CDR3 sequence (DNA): TGTGCCAGCAGCTACGGACTAGCGGGGGGTGAGCAGTTCTTC. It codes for CASSYGLAGGEQFF.

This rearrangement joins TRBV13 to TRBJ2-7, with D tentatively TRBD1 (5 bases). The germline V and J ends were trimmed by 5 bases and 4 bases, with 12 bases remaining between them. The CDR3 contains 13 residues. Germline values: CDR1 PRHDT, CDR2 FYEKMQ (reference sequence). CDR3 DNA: TGTGCCAGCAGCCGCGGACACGTATACGAGCAGTACTTC. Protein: CASSRGHVYEQYF.

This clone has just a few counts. The DNA of the CDR3 is TGTGCCAGCAGCTCACCTGCGGGACAGCGTTCAGGGGCCAACGTCCTGACTTTC. It encodes CASSSPAGQRSGANVLTF. The chain couples TRBV7-3 to TRBJ2-6; weak D call: TRBD1 (7 bases). The CDR3 spans 18 residues. V was clipped by 4 bases and J by 4 bases, with 20 bases between them. CDR1 and CDR2 (germline): SGHTA, FQGTGA.

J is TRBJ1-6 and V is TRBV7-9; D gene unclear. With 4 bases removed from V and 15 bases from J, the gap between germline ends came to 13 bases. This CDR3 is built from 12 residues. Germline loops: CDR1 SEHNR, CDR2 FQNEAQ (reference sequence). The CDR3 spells CASSSAGRFLHF. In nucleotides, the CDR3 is TGTGCCAGCAGCTCCGCCGGCAGGTTCCTCCACTTT.

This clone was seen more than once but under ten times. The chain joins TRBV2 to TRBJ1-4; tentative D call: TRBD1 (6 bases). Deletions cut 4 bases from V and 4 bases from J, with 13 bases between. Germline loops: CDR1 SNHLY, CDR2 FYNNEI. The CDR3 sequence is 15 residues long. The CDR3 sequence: CASSGVTGVNEKLFF. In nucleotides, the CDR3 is TGTGCCAGCAGTGGGGTGACAGGAGTTAATGAAAAACTGTTTTTT.

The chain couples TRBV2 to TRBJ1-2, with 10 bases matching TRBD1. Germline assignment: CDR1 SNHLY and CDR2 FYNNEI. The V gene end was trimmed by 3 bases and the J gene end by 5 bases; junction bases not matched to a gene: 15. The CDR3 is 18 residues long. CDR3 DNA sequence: TGTGCCAGCAGTGATTTAATAGGGGACAGGGGTTTTCTTTATGGCTACACCTTC. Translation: CASSDLIGDRGFLYGYTF.

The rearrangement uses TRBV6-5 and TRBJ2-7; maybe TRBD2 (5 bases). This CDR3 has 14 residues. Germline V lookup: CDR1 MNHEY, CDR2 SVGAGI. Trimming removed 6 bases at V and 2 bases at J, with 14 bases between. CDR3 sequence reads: CASSLREGPYEQYF. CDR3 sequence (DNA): TGTGCCAGCAGCCTTAGAGAGGGCCCCTACGAGCAGTACTTC.